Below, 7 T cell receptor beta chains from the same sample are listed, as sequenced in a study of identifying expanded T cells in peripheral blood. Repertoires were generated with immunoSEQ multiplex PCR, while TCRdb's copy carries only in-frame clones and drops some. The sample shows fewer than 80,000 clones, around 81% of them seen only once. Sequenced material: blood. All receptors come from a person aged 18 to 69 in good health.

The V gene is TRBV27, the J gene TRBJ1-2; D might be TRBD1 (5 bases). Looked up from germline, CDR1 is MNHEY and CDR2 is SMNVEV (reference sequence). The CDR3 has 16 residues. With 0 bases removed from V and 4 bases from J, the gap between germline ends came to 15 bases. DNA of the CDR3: TGTGCCAGCAGTTTATCGGGGCCTGGGGGAAGCTATGGCTACACCTTC. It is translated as CASSLSGPGGSYGYTF.

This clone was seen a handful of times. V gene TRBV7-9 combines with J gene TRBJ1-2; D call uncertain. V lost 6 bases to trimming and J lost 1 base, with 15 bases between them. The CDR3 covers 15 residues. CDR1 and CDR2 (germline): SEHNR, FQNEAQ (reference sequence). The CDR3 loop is CASRPSEGVNYGYTF. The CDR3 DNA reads TGTGCCAGCAGACCCTCGGAGGGCGTTAACTATGGCTACACCTTC.

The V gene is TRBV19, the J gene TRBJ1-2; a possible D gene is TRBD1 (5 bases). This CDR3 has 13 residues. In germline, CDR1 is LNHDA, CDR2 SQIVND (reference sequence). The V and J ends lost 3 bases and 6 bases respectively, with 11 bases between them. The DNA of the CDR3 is TGTGCCAGTAGTATCCCCCCGGGGGATGGCTACACCTTC. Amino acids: CASSIPPGDGYTF.

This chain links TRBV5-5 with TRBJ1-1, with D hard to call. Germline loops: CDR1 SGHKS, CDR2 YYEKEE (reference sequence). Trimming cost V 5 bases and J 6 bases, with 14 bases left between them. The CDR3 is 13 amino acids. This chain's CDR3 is CASRIEYTAEAFF. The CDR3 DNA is TGTGCCAGCAGAATCGAATATACAGCTGAAGCTTTCTTT.

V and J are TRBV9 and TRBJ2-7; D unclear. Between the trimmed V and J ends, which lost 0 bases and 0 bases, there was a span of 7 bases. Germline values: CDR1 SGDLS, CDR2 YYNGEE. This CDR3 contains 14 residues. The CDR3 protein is CASSVEISSYEQYF. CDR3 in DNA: TGTGCCAGCAGCGTAGAAATCAGCTCCTACGAGCAGTACTTC.

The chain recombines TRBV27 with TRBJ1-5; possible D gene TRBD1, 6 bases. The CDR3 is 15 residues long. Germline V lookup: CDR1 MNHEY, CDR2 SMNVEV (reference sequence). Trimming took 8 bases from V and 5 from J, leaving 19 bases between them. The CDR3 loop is CASHPTGTGYQPQHF. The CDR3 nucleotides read TGTGCCAGCCATCCCACAGGGACCGGCTATCAGCCCCAGCATTTT.

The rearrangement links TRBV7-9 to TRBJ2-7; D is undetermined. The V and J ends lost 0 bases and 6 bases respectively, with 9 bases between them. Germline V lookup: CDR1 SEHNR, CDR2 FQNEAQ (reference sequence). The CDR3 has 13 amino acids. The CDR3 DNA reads TGTGCCAGCAGCTTAGCAAGAGATCGCGAGCAGTACTTC. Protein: CASSLARDREQYF.